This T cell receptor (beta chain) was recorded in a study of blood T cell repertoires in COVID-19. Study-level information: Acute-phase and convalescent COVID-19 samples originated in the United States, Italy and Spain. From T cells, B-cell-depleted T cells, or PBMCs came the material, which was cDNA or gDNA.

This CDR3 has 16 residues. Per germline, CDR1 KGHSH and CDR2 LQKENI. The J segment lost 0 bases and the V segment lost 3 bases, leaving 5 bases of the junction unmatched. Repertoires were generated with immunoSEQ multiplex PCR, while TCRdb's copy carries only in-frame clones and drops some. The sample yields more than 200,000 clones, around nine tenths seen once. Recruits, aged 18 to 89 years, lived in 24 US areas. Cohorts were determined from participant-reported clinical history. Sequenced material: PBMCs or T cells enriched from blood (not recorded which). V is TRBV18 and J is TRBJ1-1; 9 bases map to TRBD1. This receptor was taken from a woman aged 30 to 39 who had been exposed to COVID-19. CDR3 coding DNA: TGTGCCAGCTCACCCGGGACAGGGCTCATGAACACTGAAGCTTTCTTT. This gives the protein CASSPGTGLMNTEAFF.